This T cell receptor (beta chain) was identified in a study of blood T cells in healthy people across ages. V lost 3 bases and J 8 bases, leaving 12 bases between the germline ends. Germline CDR1 reads KGHDR; CDR2 reads SFDVKD. The CDR3 contains 13 residues. A second PCR, run for roughly 7 to 12 cycles, used a sample-barcoded 5' primer plus a J-beta primer mix. TCRdb redid the calling of the 5' RACE reads with MiXCR, one entry per CDR3 protein. There are 1,500,000 or so distinct CDR3 sequences in the sample; approximately 59% occur only once, and 6.5% to 8.5% lies in the top ten. This rearrangement joins TRBV24-1 to TRBJ1-2; a weak D match, TRBD1 (6 bases). The origin of this receptor is a man younger than 30 in good health. Sequencing was carried out using blood. For the CDR3, the DNA is TGTGCCACCAGTGATGGGGCAGGGGACGGCTACACCTTC. Translated: CATSDGAGDGYTF.